Listed here are 8 T cell receptor beta chains from one sample, sequenced in a study of Ad26.COV2.S vaccination and SARS-CoV-2 variants. As to treatment: around 19 received Ad26.COV2.S at low or high dose, single or two shots; roughly five received placebo; per-sample allocation not given. Day 63 following the first vaccine or placebo injection was when the samples were taken. Sequencing used immunoSEQ multiplex PCR; TCRdb keeps in-frame clones, though not all of them. This sample carries around 400,000 clones, approximately 83% of them seen once, and the ten largest clones take more than 7%. This specimen was peripheral blood, taken in a trial of Ad26.COV2.S vaccine versus placebo. The receptors come from a person aged 18 to 59 who received the Ad26.COV2.S COVID-19 vaccine or a placebo.

The rearrangement joins TRBV7-9 to TRBJ1-2; D remains unclear. CDR3 length: 13 residues. The ends were cut back, 6 bases at V and 8 bases at J, with 16 bases in the middle. The V gene's germline CDR1 is SEHNR and CDR2 FQNEAQ (reference sequence). The CDR3 nucleotides are TGTGCCAGCAGTTCCGCGGGGTTGCGAGGCTACACCTTC. Its translation: CASSSAGLRGYTF.

The chain couples TRBV2 to TRBJ1-1; no clear D gene. The length of the CDR3 is 14 residues. The germline gives CDR1 SNHLY, CDR2 FYNNEI. With 7 bases removed from V and 2 bases from J, the gap between germline ends came to 14 bases. The CDR3 nucleotides are TGTGCCAGCAAAAAGGCGAATACCAACACTGAAGCTTTCTTT. It is translated as CASKKANTNTEAFF.

The rearrangement links TRBV15 to TRBJ2-7, with a tentative D call TRBD1 (7 bases). V lost 0 bases to trimming and J lost 3 bases, with 12 bases between them. Germline CDR1 reads LNHNV; CDR2 reads YYDKDF (reference sequence). This CDR3 has 15 residues. The CDR3 spells CATSRDIQGGYEQYF. The CDR3 region has the DNA TGTGCCACCAGCAGAGATATCCAGGGGGGCTACGAGCAGTACTTC.

J is TRBJ1-4 and V is TRBV7-2; possible D gene TRBD1, 6 bases. The CDR3 is 14 residues long. V gave up 5 bases and J gave up 3 bases, with 10 bases separating them. The V gene's germline CDR1 is SGHTA and CDR2 FQGNSA. The CDR3 region has the DNA TGTGCCAGCAGCATTCAGGGGTCTAATGAAAAACTGTTTTTT. Translation gives CASSIQGSNEKLFF.

The rearrangement joins TRBV28 to TRBJ2-7; D is unresolved. Deletions cut 6 bases from V and 4 bases from J, with 10 bases between. CDR3 length: 12 amino acids. Germline assignment: CDR1 MDHEN and CDR2 SYDVKM. The CDR3 nucleotides are TGTGCCAGCAGGGCAGCAGGTTACGAGCAGTACTTC. Translation: CASRAAGYEQYF.

The chain combines TRBV5-5 with TRBJ2-2; weak D call: TRBD1 (5 bases). CDR3 length: 17 residues. V lost 1 base and J lost 5, with 18 bases in between. Germline assignment: CDR1 SGHKS and CDR2 YYEKEE (reference sequence). DNA of the CDR3: TGTGCCAGCAGCTTGAAGGGGCTAACAGCTTCAACCGGGGAGCTGTTTTTT. Translation: CASSLKGLTASTGELFF.

This chain uses TRBV7-9 with TRBJ2-1; D is undetermined. Germline assignment: CDR1 SEHNR and CDR2 FQNEAQ (reference sequence). The CDR3 loop spans 13 amino acids. The V and J ends lost 0 bases and 8 bases respectively, with 8 bases between them. The DNA for the CDR3 is TGTGCCAGCAGCTTAGCATATGGAGATGAGCAGTTCTTC. Protein product: CASSLAYGDEQFF.

CDR3 bases: TGTGCCAGCAGCTTAGGGGTCGGGCCCACCGGGGAGCTGTTTTTT. Translating gives CASSLGVGPTGELFF. The V and J genes are TRBV7-6 and TRBJ2-2; D gene uncertain. V lost 1 base and J lost 4, with 10 bases in between. The CDR3 loop spans 15 amino acids. Germline CDR1 is SGHVS and CDR2 is FNYEAQ.